This T cell receptor beta chain is drawn from a study of blood T cell repertoires in COVID-19. Looking at the study overall: Samples of COVID-19 (acute and convalescent) were obtained from the United States, Italy and Spain. PBMCs, B-cell-depleted T cells, or T cells provided the cDNA or gDNA that made up the material.

Original handling: Nucleated cell counts were estimated from reference gene primer amplification. The assay was immunoSEQ multiplex PCR, and TCRdb's table has in-frame clones only and misses some. The DNA gave D and trimming, while V, J and clone size come from that table. The sample has tens of thousands of clones, more than 85% seen once. The germline V gene encodes CDR1 LGHDT and CDR2 YNNKEL (reference sequence). V lost 1 base and J lost 0; bases outside the gene matches: 19. The CDR3 has 22 residues. By share of the sample, this clone is medium-sized (0.01 to 0.1%). The V and J genes are TRBV3-1 (or the pseudogene TRBV3-2) and TRBJ2-3, with 10 bases that match TRBD2. Material for sequencing was peripheral blood. The source of this sequence is a woman aged 55-70 years with active COVID-19. CDR3 sequence (DNA): TGTGCCAGCAGCCAAGCGAAAATGAGAATAAAAGGACTAGCGGCTAGCACAGATACGCAGTATTTT. It yields the protein CASSQAKMRIKGLAASTDTQYF.